The present T cell receptor beta chain was sequenced within a study of blood T cells in healthy people across ages. Next came a second PCR, run for about 6 to 12 cycles, which used a sample-barcoded 5' primer along with a J-beta primer mix. Each CDR3 protein is one row after TCRdb ran MiXCR on the 5' RACE reads. The data hold 590,000 or so distinct CDR3 sequences, with 25% to 35% observed a single time. Trimming removed 6 bases from V and 9 bases from J; junction bases left unmatched: 6. Germline V CDR1 and CDR2: MDHEN, SYDVKM. The CDR3 runs to 12 residues. Donors ranged from roughly 6 to 100 years old and were healthy Caucasians in Russia. This clonotype was observed a handful of times. Just one base apart from a much larger clone, this may be a read error.

The TCR comes from a woman older than 75 in good health. The sequencing sample was made of blood. This chain joins TRBV28 and TRBJ2-5, with 8 bases that match TRBD2. In DNA, the CDR3 is TGTGCCAGCAGGACCGACGGGGGGGCCCAGTACTTC. Protein sequence: CASRTDGGAQYF.